This T cell receptor (beta chain) stems from a study of T cell repertoires in cytomegalovirus infection. TCRdb ran MiXCR on the reads and lists one entry per CDR3 protein. The sample records 40,000 to 60,000 distinct CDR3 sequences, 20% to 25% being singletons. Unmatched junction bases numbered 7, after V lost 3 bases and J lost 3 bases. This CDR3 spans 15 amino acids. From germline, CDR1 is SGHDN and CDR2 FVKESK. In regard to this clonotype: Its antigen remains unknown.

The chain joins TRBV14 to TRBJ2-7, with TRBD1 matching over 8 bases. Specimen: CD8+ T cells from cultured PBMCs, collected from culture after CMV antigen stimulation. The TCR comes from a human donor in good health (CMV status not recorded). Some clones in this sample may be carry-over from other donors' samples. CDR3 residues: CASSHPTGAIYEQYF. CDR3 DNA sequence: TGTGCCAGCAGCCACCCGACAGGGGCCATCTACGAGCAGTACTTC. The variable domain in full, with the rest retrieved from reference TRBV14 and TRBJ2-7, is EAGVTQFPSHSVIEKGQTVTLRCDPISGHDNLYWYRRVMGKEIKFLLHFVKESKQDESGMPNNRFLAERTGGTYSTLKVQPAELEDSGVYFCASSHPTGAIYEQYFGPGTRLTVT.